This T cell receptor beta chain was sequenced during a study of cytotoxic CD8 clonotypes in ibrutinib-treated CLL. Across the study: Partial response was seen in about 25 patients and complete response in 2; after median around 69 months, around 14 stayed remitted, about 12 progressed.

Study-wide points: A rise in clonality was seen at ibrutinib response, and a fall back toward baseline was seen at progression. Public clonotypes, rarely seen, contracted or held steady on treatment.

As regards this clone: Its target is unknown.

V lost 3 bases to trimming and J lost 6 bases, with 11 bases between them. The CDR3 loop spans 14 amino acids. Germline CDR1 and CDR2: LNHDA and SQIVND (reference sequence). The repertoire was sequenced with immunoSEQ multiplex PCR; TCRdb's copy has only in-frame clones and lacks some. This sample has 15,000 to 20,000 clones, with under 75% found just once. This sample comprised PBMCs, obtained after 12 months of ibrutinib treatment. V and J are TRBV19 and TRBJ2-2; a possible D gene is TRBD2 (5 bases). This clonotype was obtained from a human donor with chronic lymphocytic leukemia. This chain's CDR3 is CASSIIRGAGELFF. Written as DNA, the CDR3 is TGTGCCAGTAGTATTATTCGGGGAGCCGGGGAGCTGTTTTTT.